This entry is about one T cell receptor beta chain. Its specificity is not known. Assay: immunoSEQ multiplex PCR; the TCRdb copy retains only in-frame clones and omits some. The data contain under 2.5 million clones, 92% of them singletons. The data stem from a study of shared clonotypes between healthy human individuals. Notes on the study in general: Read depth was anticipated to influence clonotype sharing among donors.

Germline lookup yields CDR1 SGHAT and CDR2 FQNNGV. Trimming at V came to 2 bases and at J to 3 bases, leaving 11 bases not matched to a gene. This CDR3 spans 17 amino acids. Sequenced: naive CD4+ T cells from PBMCs. Subset denoted: CD45RA+ positively selected. This clonotype was sampled from a man in his late teens or twenties in good health. Some clones in this sample may be carry-over from other donors' samples. V is TRBV11-2 and J is TRBJ2-7; 9 bases align to TRBD2. This chain's CDR3 is CASSLWGASGTFYEQYF. DNA of the CDR3: TGTGCCAGCAGCTTATGGGGCGCTAGCGGGACCTTCTACGAGCAGTACTTC.